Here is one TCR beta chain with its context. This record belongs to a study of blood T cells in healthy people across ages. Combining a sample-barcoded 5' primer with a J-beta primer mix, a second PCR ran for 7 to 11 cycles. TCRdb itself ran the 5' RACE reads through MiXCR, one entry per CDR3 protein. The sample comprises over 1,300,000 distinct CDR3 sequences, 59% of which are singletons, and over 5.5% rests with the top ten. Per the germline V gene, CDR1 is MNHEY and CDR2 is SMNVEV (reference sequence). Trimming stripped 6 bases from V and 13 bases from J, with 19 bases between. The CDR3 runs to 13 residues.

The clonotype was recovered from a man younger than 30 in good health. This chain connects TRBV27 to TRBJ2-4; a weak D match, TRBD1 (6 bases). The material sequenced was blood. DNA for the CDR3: TGTGCCAGCAGCCAAATCCTCAGGGGAGAGCAGTACTTC. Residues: CASSQILRGEQYF.